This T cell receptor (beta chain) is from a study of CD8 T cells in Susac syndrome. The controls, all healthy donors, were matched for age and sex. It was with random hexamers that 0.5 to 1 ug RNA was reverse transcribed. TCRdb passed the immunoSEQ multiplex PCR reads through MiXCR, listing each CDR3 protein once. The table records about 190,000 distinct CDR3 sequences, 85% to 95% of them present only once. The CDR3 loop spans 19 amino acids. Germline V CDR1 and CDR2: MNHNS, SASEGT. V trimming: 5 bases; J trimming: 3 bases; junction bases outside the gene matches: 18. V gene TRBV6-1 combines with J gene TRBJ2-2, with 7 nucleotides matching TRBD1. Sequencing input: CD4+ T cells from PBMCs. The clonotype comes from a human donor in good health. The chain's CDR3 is CASSPSPPGTVVDTGELFF. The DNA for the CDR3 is TGTGCCAGCAGTCCCTCACCCCCCGGGACAGTCGTCGACACCGGGGAGCTGTTTTTT.